This section outlines one T cell receptor (beta chain) sequence together with its context. Authors' analysis steps: It was from reference gene primer amplification that nucleated cell counts were estimated. The repertoire was sequenced with immunoSEQ multiplex PCR; TCRdb's copy has only in-frame clones and lacks some. The V and J calls and the clone size are those of that table, but D and trimming were determined from the DNA. The sample contains a few hundred thousand clones, more than 85% of which appear only once. This sample was taken from a study of blood T cell repertoires in COVID-19. Whole-study context: Material from acute and convalescent COVID-19 was sourced from the United States, Italy and Spain. T cells, B-cell-depleted T cells, or PBMCs supplied cDNA or gDNA.

Sequencing was performed on peripheral blood. The TCR comes from a man in his late teens or twenties with active or convalescent COVID-19.

The chain's CDR3 is CASSQSRDFFSGNTIYF. The CDR3 bases are TGTGCCAGCAGCCAATCGAGGGACTTTTTTTCTGGAAACACCATATATTTT. V gene TRBV4-2 combines with J gene TRBJ1-3, with D perhaps TRBD1 (5 bases). Trimming stripped 2 bases from V and 1 base from J, with 15 bases between. The CDR3 covers 17 residues. From germline, CDR1 is LGHNA and CDR2 YNFKEQ.